This T cell receptor (beta chain) is from a study of blood T cell repertoires in COVID-19. The overall study: Among Cohort 3 donors, those recovered had two negative PCRs, clearance, or symptom resolution. In each case, the material was cDNA or gDNA derived from T cells, B-cell-depleted T cells, or PBMCs.

Individuals drawn from under 30 US areas were roughly 18 to 95 years old. Generated by immunoSEQ multiplex PCR, the TCRdb table keeps only in-frame clones and is missing some. The repertoire holds 350,000 to 400,000 clones, with about 89% as singletons. This sequence was found in a man aged 40-50 years in a cohort exposed to, infected with or recovered from COVID-19 (not recorded which). Sequencing was performed on PBMCs or T cells enriched from blood (not recorded which).

CDR3 sequence reads: CASSLTSGSDTQYF. The DNA of the CDR3 is TGTGCCAGCAGCTTGACTAGCGGGAGCGATACGCAGTATTTT. V usage is TRBV7-8 and J usage is TRBJ2-3, with 12 bases aligning to TRBD2. The V gene end was trimmed by 3 bases and the J gene end by 6 bases; junction bases not matched to a gene: 1. The V gene's germline CDR1 is SGHVS and CDR2 FQNEAQ. The CDR3 extends over 14 amino acids.